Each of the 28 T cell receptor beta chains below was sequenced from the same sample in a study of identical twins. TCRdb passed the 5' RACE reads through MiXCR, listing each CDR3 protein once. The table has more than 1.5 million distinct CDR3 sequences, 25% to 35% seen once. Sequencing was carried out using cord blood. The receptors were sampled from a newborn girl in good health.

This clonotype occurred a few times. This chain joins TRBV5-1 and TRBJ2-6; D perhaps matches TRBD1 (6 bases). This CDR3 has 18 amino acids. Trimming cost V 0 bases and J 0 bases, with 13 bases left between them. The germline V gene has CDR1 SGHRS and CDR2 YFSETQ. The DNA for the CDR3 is TGCGCCAGCAGCTTGGTCGCAGGGGTTCCCTCTGGGGCCAACGTCCTGACTTTC. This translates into CASSLVAGVPSGANVLTF.

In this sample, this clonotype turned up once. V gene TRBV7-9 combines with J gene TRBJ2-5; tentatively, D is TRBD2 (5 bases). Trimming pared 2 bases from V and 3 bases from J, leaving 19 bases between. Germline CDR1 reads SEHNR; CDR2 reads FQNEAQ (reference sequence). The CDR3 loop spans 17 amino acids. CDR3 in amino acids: CASSLSWRLTKEETQYF. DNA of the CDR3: TGTGCCAGCAGCTTATCCTGGCGACTAACCAAAGAAGAGACCCAGTACTTC.

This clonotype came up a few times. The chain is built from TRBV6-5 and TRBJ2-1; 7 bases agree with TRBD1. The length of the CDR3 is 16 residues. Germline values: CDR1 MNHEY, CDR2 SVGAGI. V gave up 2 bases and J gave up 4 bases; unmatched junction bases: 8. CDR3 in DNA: TGTGCCAGCAGTTACCTGGACAGGCGGCTTTACAATGAGCAGTTCTTC. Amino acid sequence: CASSYLDRRLYNEQFF.

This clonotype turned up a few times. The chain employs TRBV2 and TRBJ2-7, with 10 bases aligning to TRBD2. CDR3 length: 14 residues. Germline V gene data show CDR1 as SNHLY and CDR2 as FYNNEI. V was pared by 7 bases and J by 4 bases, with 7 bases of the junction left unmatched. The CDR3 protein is CASTLAGGRYEQYF. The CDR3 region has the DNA TGTGCCAGCACTTTAGCGGGAGGAAGGTACGAGCAGTACTTC.

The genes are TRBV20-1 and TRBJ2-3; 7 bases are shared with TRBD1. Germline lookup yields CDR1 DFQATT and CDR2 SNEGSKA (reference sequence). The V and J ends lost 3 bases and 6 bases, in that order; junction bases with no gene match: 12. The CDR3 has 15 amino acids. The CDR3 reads CSARSGTADPDTQYF. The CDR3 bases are TGCAGTGCTAGGTCCGGGACAGCAGACCCCGATACGCAGTATTTT.

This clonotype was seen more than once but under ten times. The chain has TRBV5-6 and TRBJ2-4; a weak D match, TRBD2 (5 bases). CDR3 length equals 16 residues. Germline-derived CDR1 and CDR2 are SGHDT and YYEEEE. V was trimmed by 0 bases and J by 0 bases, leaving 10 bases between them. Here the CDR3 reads CASSLARDIAKNIQYF. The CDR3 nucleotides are TGTGCCAGCAGCTTGGCGAGGGATATAGCCAAAAACATTCAGTACTTC. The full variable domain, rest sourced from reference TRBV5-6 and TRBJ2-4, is DAGVTQSPTHLIKTRGQQVTLRCSPKSGHDTVSWYQQALGQGPQFIFQYYEEEERQRGNFPDRFSGHQFPNYSSELNVNALLLGDSALYLCASSLARDIAKNIQYFGAGTRLSVL.

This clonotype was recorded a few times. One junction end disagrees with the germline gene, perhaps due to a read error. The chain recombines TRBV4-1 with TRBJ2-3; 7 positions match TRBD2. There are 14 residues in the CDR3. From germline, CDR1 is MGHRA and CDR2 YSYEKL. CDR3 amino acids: CAGSRSTSADTQYF. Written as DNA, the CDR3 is TGCGCCGGCAGCCGTTCAACTAGCGCGGATACGCAGTATTTT.

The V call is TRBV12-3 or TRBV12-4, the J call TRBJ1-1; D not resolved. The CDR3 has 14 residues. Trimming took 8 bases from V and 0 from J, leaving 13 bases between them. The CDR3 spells CASGGVFVNTEAFF. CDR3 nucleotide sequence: TGTGCCAGCGGCGGGGTTTTCGTGAACACTGAAGCTTTCTTT.

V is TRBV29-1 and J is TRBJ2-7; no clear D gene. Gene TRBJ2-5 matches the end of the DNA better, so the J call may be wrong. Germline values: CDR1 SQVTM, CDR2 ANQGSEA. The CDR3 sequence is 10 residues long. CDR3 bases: TGCAGCGTGTTGACAGAGACCCAGTACTTC. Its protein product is CSVLTETQYF.

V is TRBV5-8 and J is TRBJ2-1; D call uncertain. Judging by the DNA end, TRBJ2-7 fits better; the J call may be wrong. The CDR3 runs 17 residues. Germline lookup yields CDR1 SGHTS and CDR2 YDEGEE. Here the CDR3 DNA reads TGTGCCAGCAGCTTGGCGCTATGTCCGTTCTCCTACAATGAGCAGTACTTC. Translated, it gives CASSLALCPFSYNEQYF.

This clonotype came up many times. CDR3 in amino acids: CATSGTGGYNEQFF. CDR3 coding DNA: TGTGCCACCAGTGGGACAGGGGGCTACAATGAGCAGTTCTTC. The chain has TRBV24-1 and TRBJ2-1; 10 bases are shared with TRBD1. Trimming removed 5 bases from V and 3 bases from J; junction bases left unmatched: 0. This CDR3 contains 14 residues. The germline V gene encodes CDR1 KGHDR and CDR2 SFDVKD.

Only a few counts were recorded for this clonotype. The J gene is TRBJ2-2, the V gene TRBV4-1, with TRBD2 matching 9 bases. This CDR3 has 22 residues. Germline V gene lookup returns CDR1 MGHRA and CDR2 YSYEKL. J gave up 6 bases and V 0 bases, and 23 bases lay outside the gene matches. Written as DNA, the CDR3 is TGCGCCAGCAGCCAAGAAGGAAGTTCTTGGCGGGAGGGCCTGGTGATAGCCGGGGAGCTGTTTTTT. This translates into CASSQEGSSWREGLVIAGELFF.

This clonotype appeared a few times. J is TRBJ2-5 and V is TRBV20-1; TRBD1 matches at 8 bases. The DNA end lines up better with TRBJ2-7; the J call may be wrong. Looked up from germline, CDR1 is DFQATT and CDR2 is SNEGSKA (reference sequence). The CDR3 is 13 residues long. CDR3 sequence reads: CSAGGTGYYEQYF. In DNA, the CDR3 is TGCAGTGCTGGGGGGACAGGCTACTACGAGCAGTACTTC.

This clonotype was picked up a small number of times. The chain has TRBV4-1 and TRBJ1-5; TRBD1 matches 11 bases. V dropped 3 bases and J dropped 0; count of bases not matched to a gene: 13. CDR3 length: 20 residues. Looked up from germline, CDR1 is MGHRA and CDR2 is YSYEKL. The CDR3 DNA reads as TGCGCCAGCAGCCATGAAAGGACAGGGGGCAGGGTGGGTAGCAATCAGCCCCAGCATTTT. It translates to CASSHERTGGRVGSNQPQHF.

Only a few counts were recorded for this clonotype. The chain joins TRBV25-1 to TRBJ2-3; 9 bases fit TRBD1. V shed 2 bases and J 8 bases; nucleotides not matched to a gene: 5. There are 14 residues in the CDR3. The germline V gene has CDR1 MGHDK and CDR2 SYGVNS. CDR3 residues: CASSETGGGGTQYF. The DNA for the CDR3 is TGTGCCAGCAGTGAAACAGGGGGCGGTGGTACGCAGTATTTT. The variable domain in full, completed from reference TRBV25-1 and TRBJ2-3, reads EADIYQTPRYLVIGTGKKITLECSQTMGHDKMYWYQQDPGMELHLIHYSYGVNSTEKGDLSSESTVSRIRTEHFPLTLESARPSHTSQYLCASSETGGGGTQYFGPGTRLTVL.

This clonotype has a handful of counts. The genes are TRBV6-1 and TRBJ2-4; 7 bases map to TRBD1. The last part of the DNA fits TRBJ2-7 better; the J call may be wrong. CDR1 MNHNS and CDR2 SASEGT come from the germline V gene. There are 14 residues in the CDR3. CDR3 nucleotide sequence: TGTGCCAGCGCCACAGGGGAGATCTTGGACGAGCAGTACTTC. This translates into CASATGEILDEQYF.

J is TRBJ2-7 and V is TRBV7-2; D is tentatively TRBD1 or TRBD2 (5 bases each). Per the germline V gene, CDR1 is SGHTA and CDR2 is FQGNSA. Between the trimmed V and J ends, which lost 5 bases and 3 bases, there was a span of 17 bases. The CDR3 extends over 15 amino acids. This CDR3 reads CASSRYRDGIYEQYF. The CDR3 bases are TGTGCCAGCAGCCGATATCGGGACGGAATCTACGAGCAGTACTTC. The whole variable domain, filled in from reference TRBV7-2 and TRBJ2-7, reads GAGVSQSPSNKVTEKGKDVELRCDPISGHTALYWYRQSLGQGLEFLIYFQGNSAPDKSGLPSDRFSAERTGGSVSTLTIQRTQQEDSAVYLCASSRYRDGIYEQYFGPGTRLTVT.

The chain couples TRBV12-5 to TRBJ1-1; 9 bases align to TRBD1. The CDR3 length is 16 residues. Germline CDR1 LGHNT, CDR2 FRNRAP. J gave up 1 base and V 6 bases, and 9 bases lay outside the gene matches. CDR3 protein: CASGLNRGRENTEAFF. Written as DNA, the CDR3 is TGTGCTAGTGGCCTTAACAGGGGGCGCGAGAACACTGAAGCTTTCTTT.

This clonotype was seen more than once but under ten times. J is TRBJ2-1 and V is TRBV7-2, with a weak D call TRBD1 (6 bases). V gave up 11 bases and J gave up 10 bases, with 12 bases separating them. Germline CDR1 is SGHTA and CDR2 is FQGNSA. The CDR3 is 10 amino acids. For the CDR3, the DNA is TGTGCCTCTGCAGGGGTCGAGCAGTTCTTC. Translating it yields CASAGVEQFF.

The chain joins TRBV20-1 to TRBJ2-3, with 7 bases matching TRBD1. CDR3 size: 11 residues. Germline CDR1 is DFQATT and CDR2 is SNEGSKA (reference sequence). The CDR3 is CSRGFTDTQYF. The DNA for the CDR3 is TGCAGCAGGGGGTTCACAGATACGCAGTATTTT.

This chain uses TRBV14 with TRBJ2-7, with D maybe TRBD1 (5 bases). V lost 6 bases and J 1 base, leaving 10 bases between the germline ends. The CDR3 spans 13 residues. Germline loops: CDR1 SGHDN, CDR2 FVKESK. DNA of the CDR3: TGTGCCAGCAGGCGCAAGGGGTCCTACGAGCAGTACTTC. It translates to CASRRKGSYEQYF.

The CDR3 reads CASSLRYNEQYF. CDR3 bases: TGTGCCAGCAGCTTAAGATACAATGAGCAGTACTTC. The chain has TRBV7-9 and TRBJ2-1; no clear D gene. The J call may be faulty, since TRBJ2-7 better matches the DNA end. Germline V gene lookup returns CDR1 SEHNR and CDR2 FQNEAQ (reference sequence). This CDR3 has 12 residues.

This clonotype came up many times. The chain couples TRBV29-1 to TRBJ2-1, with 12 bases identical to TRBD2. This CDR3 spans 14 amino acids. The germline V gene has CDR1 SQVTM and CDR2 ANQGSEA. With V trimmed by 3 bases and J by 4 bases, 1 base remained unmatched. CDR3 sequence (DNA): TGCAGCGTTGATCTAGCGGGGGGGTACAATGAGCAGTTCTTC. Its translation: CSVDLAGGYNEQFF.

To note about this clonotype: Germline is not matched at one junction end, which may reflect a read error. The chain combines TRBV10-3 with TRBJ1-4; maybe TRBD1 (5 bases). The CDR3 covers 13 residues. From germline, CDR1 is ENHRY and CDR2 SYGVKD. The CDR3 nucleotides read TGTGCCGTCAGTGACGGGGGTAATGAAAAACTGTTTTTT. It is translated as CAVSDGGNEKLFF.

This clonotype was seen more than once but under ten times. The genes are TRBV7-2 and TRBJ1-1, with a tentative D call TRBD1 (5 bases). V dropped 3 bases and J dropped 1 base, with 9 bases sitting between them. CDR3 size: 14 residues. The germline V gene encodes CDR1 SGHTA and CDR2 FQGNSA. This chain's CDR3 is CASSFDGANTEAFF. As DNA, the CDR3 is TGTGCCAGCAGCTTTGATGGGGCGAACACTGAAGCTTTCTTT.

CDR3 in DNA: TGTGCCACCAGCACACTAGCGGGCGCAGATACGCAGTATTTT. Its protein product is CATSTLAGADTQYF. J is TRBJ2-3 and V is TRBV15; 9 nucleotides line up with TRBD2. After removal of 4 bases from V and 4 bases from J, the junction contained 3 bases not matched to a gene. The CDR3 has 14 residues. Germline CDR1 and CDR2: LNHNV and YYDKDF (reference sequence).

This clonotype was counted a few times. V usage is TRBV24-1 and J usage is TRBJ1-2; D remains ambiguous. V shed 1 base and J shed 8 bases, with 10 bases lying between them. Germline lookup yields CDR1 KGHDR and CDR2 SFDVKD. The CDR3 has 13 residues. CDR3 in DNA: TGTGCCACCAGTGATTTAACCGTAGGGGGCTACACCTTC. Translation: CATSDLTVGGYTF.

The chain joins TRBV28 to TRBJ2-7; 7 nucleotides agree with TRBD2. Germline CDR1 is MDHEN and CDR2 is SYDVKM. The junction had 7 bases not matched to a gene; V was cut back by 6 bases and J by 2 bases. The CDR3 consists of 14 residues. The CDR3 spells CASRASGATYEQYF. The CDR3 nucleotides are TGTGCCAGCAGGGCAAGCGGGGCTACCTACGAGCAGTACTTC.